A single sample gave rise to the 24 T cell receptor beta chains below, sequenced in a study of shared clonotypes between healthy human individuals. The assay was immunoSEQ multiplex PCR, and TCRdb's table has in-frame clones only and misses some. The sample includes 500,000 to 700,000 clones, approximately 96% of them seen just once. Naive CD8 isolation took CD45RO-negative cells positively selected for CCR7 and excluded terminally differentiated effector memory CD45RA+ cells. The source material was naive CD8+ T cells sorted from blood. These receptors were obtained from a young woman in good health.

With regard to this clone: The same CDR3 can be traced to other DNA sequences in this sample. The genes are TRBV5-6 and TRBJ2-1; a possible D gene is TRBD1 (5 bases). Trimming took off 0 bases at V and 8 bases at J, with 6 bases between the two ends. Germline CDR1 and CDR2: SGHDT and YYEEEE. The CDR3 is 12 amino acids. In DNA, the CDR3 is TGTGCCAGCAGCTTGGAAGGGGATGAGCAGTTCTTC. Residues: CASSLEGDEQFF.

The chain joins TRBV2 to TRBJ1-4, with TRBD1 matching 9 bases. Looked up from germline, CDR1 is SNHLY and CDR2 is FYNNEI. Unmatched junction bases numbered 7, after V lost 9 bases and J lost 8 bases. The CDR3 runs 13 residues. CDR3 coding DNA: TGTGCCAGTGAGGACAGGGGTCTCGAAAAACTGTTTTTT. Translation gives CASEDRGLEKLFF. Together with reference TRBV2 and TRBJ1-4, the CDR3 gives the full variable domain: EPEVTQTPSHQVTQMGQEVILRCVPISNHLYFYWYRQILGQKVEFLVSFYNNEISEKSEIFDDQFSVERPDGSNFTLKIRSTKLEDSAMYFCASEDRGLEKLFFGSGTQLSVL.

The genes are TRBV7-2 and TRBJ2-7, with no clear D. In germline, CDR1 is SGHTA, CDR2 FQGNSA. There are 16 residues in the CDR3. V was pared by 1 base and J by 2 bases, with 15 bases between. The CDR3 is CASSLGLTALPYEQYF. CDR3 in DNA: TGTGCCAGCAGCTTAGGTCTCACCGCTCTTCCCTACGAGCAGTACTTC.

In nucleotides, the CDR3 is TGTGCCAGCAGTTTATTGGGACAGTTGATAGGTGGCTACACCTTC. Protein product: CASSLLGQLIGGYTF. This sequence joins TRBV28 and TRBJ1-2, with 7 bases matching TRBD1. V was pared by 1 base and J by 7 bases, with 9 bases of the junction left unmatched. Per the germline V gene, CDR1 is MDHEN and CDR2 is SYDVKM. The CDR3 contains 15 residues.

The genes are TRBV6-5 and TRBJ1-5; TRBD1 is a possible D gene (5 bases). Trimming shortened V by 8 bases and J by 2 bases, and 13 bases separated the two germline ends. CDR3 length equals 14 residues. Per germline, CDR1 MNHEY and CDR2 SVGAGI. Written as DNA, the CDR3 is TGTGCCAGCGAAGGGGTGTTAGGCAATCAGCCCCAGCATTTT. This codes for CASEGVLGNQPQHF.

The chain employs TRBV4-1 and TRBJ1-1; possibly TRBD1 for D (6 bases). The length of the CDR3 is 14 residues. Looked up from germline, CDR1 is MGHRA and CDR2 is YSYEKL. Trimming stripped 4 bases from V and 6 bases from J, with 15 bases between. This chain's CDR3 is CASSPEGRGAEAFF. DNA of the CDR3: TGCGCCAGCAGCCCAGAGGGCAGGGGCGCTGAAGCTTTCTTT.

The rearrangement joins TRBV28 to TRBJ2-1; D is unresolved. Germline values: CDR1 MDHEN, CDR2 SYDVKM. The V end lost 1 base, the J end lost 0 bases, and 7 bases lay between the germline ends. The CDR3 runs 15 residues. The CDR3: CASSLLDSSYNEQFF. In DNA form, the CDR3 reads TGTGCCAGCAGTTTATTGGATAGCTCCTACAATGAGCAGTTCTTC.

This chain connects TRBV30 to TRBJ2-7, with D perhaps matching TRBD1 (6 bases). The CDR3 totals 13 residues. Trimming shortened V by 0 bases and J by 6 bases, and 12 bases separated the two germline ends. CDR1 is GTSNPN, CDR2 SVGIG, per germline (reference sequence). The CDR3 DNA sequence: TGTGCCTGGAGTGTGGACAGTTTTTCCGAGCAGTACTTC. Its translation is CAWSVDSFSEQYF.

The chain links TRBV19 to TRBJ2-3; 8 bases align to TRBD2. The CDR3 extends over 14 amino acids. Germline values: CDR1 LNHDA, CDR2 SQIVND (reference sequence). Trimming took 7 bases from V and 3 from J; bases not matched to a gene: 6. CDR3 DNA sequence: TGTGCCAGTACGGTAGCGGGAAGAACAGATACGCAGTATTTT. Amino acid sequence: CASTVAGRTDTQYF.

J is TRBJ2-7 and V is TRBV2, with 13 bases lining up with TRBD2. The germline V gene encodes CDR1 SNHLY and CDR2 FYNNEI. V dropped 4 bases and J dropped 3; count of bases not matched to a gene: 9. The CDR3 length is 17 residues. The CDR3 loop reads CASSVTSGRAFGYEQYF. Here the CDR3 DNA reads TGTGCCAGCAGTGTAACTAGCGGGAGGGCCTTTGGCTACGAGCAGTACTTC.

This chain links TRBV27 with TRBJ2-7; 10 bases fit TRBD2. V shed 3 bases and J 7 bases; nucleotides not matched to a gene: 12. Per germline, CDR1 MNHEY and CDR2 SMNVEV (reference sequence). CDR3 size: 16 residues. The CDR3 DNA is TGTGCCAGCAGTTTGGACGGGCTAGCGGGAGAATGGGAGCAGTACTTC. Its protein product is CASSLDGLAGEWEQYF.

The J gene is TRBJ2-5, the V gene TRBV23-1, with D tentatively TRBD2 (5 bases). TRBV23-1 is reported as an ORF; its role is uncertain. The CDR3 covers 15 residues. V dropped 2 bases and J dropped 11 bases, with 21 bases sitting between them. The CDR3 nucleotides are TGCGCCAGCAGTCAACCCCCCCCGGGGTTTTTTGAGCAGTACTTC. Protein sequence: CASSQPPPGFFEQYF.

The CDR3 nucleotides read TGTGCCAGGATGGGAGGCACAGATACGCAGTATTTT. It translates to CARMGGTDTQYF. This rearrangement joins TRBV19 to TRBJ2-3, with D tentatively TRBD2 (5 bases). Germline-derived CDR1 and CDR2 are LNHDA and SQIVND (reference sequence). V lost 9 bases and J 1 base, leaving 8 bases between the germline ends. This CDR3 has 12 amino acids.

This chain joins TRBV7-8 and TRBJ2-2; D gene ambiguous. Trimming pared 1 base from V and 1 base from J, leaving 4 bases between. This CDR3 has 14 amino acids. Germline lookup yields CDR1 SGHVS and CDR2 FQNEAQ. The CDR3: CASSLVKNTGELFF. In DNA, the CDR3 is TGTGCCAGCAGCTTAGTAAAGAACACCGGGGAGCTGTTTTTT.

This chain connects TRBV4-1 to TRBJ2-7; D is tentatively TRBD1 or TRBD2 (5 bases each). The V end lost 3 bases, the J end lost 2 bases, and 14 bases lay between the germline ends. The CDR3 is 15 residues long. Looked up from germline, CDR1 is MGHRA and CDR2 is YSYEKL. In DNA form, the CDR3 reads TGCGCCAGCAGCCACCGTACAGGAGGTGCCTACGAGCAGTACTTC. It yields the protein CASSHRTGGAYEQYF.

The chain joins TRBV15 to TRBJ2-2; the match to TRBD1 covers 7 bases. The V and J ends lost 7 bases and 1 base, in that order; junction bases with no gene match: 9. CDR3 length: 16 amino acids. CDR1 is LNHNV, CDR2 YYDKDF, per germline (reference sequence). This CDR3 reads CATTKLGTENTGELFF. The CDR3 region has the DNA TGTGCCACCACCAAGCTCGGGACAGAGAACACCGGGGAGCTGTTTTTT.

This chain links TRBV6-5 with TRBJ2-7; 7 nucleotides align to TRBD2. CDR3 length: 13 residues. V dropped 2 bases and J dropped 6; count of bases not matched to a gene: 4. CDR1 and CDR2 from the germline V gene are MNHEY and SVGAGI. The CDR3 DNA follows: TGTGCCAGCAGTTACAGGACTAGAGGCGAGCAGTACTTC. Translation gives CASSYRTRGEQYF.

The chain joins TRBV14 to TRBJ1-2; 7 positions agree with TRBD1. CDR1 and CDR2 from the germline V gene are SGHDN and FVKESK. The CDR3 sequence is 14 residues long. V lost 1 base and J lost 8; bases outside the gene matches: 7. CDR3 DNA: TGTGCCAGCAGCCAAGTTGGGACAGTCAACGGCTACACCTTC. As protein: CASSQVGTVNGYTF.

Concerning this clone itself: The sample contains more than one DNA sequence encoding this CDR3. The chain joins TRBV28 to TRBJ2-7, with D perhaps matching TRBD2 (6 bases). Trimming stripped 5 bases from V and 3 bases from J, with 8 bases between. This CDR3 has 12 amino acids. Germline-derived CDR1 and CDR2 are MDHEN and SYDVKM. CDR3 residues: CASSQAGYEQYF. The CDR3 DNA reads TGTGCCAGCAGTCAAGCGGGCTACGAGCAGTACTTC. The full variable domain, with the rest looked up from reference TRBV28 and TRBJ2-7, is DVKVTQSSRYLVKRTGEKVFLECVQDMDHENMFWYRQDPGLGLRLIYFSYDVKMKEKGDIPEGYSVSREKKERFSLILESASTNQTSMYLCASSQAGYEQYFGPGTRLTVT.

This clone appeared a few times. The rearrangement joins TRBV27 to TRBJ1-2, with 9 bases fitting TRBD1. The CDR3 spans 15 residues. J lost 10 bases, V lost 0 bases, and 9 bases had no gene match. CDR1 and CDR2 from the germline V gene are MNHEY and SMNVEV (reference sequence). CDR3 region: CASSLSRTGAMDYTF. CDR3 sequence (DNA): TGTGCCAGCAGTTTATCGAGGACAGGGGCTATGGACTACACCTTC.

Worth noting for this clone: The same CDR3 also results from other DNA sequences found in this sample. The chain joins TRBV28 to TRBJ2-7; 9 bases line up with TRBD2. The CDR3 covers 16 residues. V lost 1 base and J lost 2; bases outside the gene matches: 6. Germline V gene lookup returns CDR1 MDHEN and CDR2 SYDVKM. The CDR3 bases are TGTGCCAGCAGTTTATCCCCGCGGGAGGGGCCCTACGAGCAGTACTTC. Its translation: CASSLSPREGPYEQYF. The full variable domain, completed using reference TRBV28 and TRBJ2-7, is DVKVTQSSRYLVKRTGEKVFLECVQDMDHENMFWYRQDPGLGLRLIYFSYDVKMKEKGDIPEGYSVSREKKERFSLILESASTNQTSMYLCASSLSPREGPYEQYFGPGTRLTVT.

The chain recombines TRBV5-8 with TRBJ2-7, with D possibly being TRBD1 (5 bases). The germline V gene encodes CDR1 SGHTS and CDR2 YDEGEE. The V and J ends lost 1 base and 2 bases respectively, with 16 bases between them. The CDR3 loop spans 16 amino acids. CDR3 DNA: TGTGCCAGCAGCTTGATCCCTGCAGGGTTCACCTACGAGCAGTACTTC. This encodes CASSLIPAGFTYEQYF.

The chain joins TRBV10-3 to TRBJ2-3, with TRBD1 identical over 12 bases. The CDR3 consists of 14 residues. The germline gives CDR1 ENHRY, CDR2 SYGVKD. The V segment lost 6 bases and the J segment 5 bases; nucleotides outside the gene matches: 3. The chain's CDR3 is CAISGTGGEDTQYF. In DNA form, the CDR3 reads TGTGCCATCAGCGGGACAGGGGGCGAAGATACGCAGTATTTT.

This clone was observed a single time. The CDR3 loop reads CASSPWASGGTHYEQYF. DNA of the CDR3: TGTGCCAGCTCACCCTGGGCTAGCGGGGGGACCCACTACGAGCAGTACTTC. J is TRBJ2-7 and V is TRBV18, with 11 bases that match TRBD2. Trimming cost V 3 bases and J 3 bases; bases outside gene matches: 10. The CDR3 runs 17 residues. Germline values: CDR1 KGHSH, CDR2 LQKENI.